The rows below give T cell receptor beta chains drawn from one sample of a study of cytomegalovirus exposure and HLA in healthy donors. The data were produced by immunoSEQ multiplex PCR, yet TCRdb's version contains in-frame clones alone and is incomplete. The repertoire consists of fewer than 250,000 clones, with less than 80% occurring once and the leading ten covering about 0.23%. Specimen: PBMCs. The source is a girl aged 2 to 10 in good health and CMV-seronegative. The CDR3 runs from the conserved cysteine through the conserved F or W. Each record gives: clone size, D gene, J gene, V gene, CDR3 DNA, CDR3 protein. The D gene is left open where the match is weak. Some rows mark clone size as missing; the rest say once, few, many or name a class of expanded clone.

. | TRBD1 | TRBJ2-1 | TRBV19 | TGTGCCAGTGACTTTGGACAGGGGGTCAATGAGCAGTTCTTC | CASDFGQGVNEQFF
few | . | TRBJ2-5 | TRBV9 | TGTGCCAGCAGCGTAGGCAGGGGAGTGGAGACCCAGTACTTC | CASSVGRGVETQYF
. | TRBD2 | TRBJ2-3 | TRBV27 | TGTGCCAGTTTCCCGGGACTAGCGGGAGAGGACCGCACAGATACGCAGTATTTT | CASFPGLAGEDRTDTQYF
few | . | TRBJ2-1 | TRBV4-1 | TGCGCCAGCAGCCAAGTAGCAGGGCGCCCCAACAATGAGCAGTTCTTC | CASSQVAGRPNNEQFF
few | . | TRBJ2-7 | TRBV12-2 | TGTGCAAGTCGCTTAGAGGGGCAGGGAGGGAGAGCTTTTAACTACGAGCAGTACTTC | CASRLEGQGGRAFNYEQYF
. | . | TRBJ2-7 | TRBV6-1 | TGTGCCAGCAGTGGAAGGGGAAGCGAGCAGTACTTC | CASSGRGSEQYF
. | TRBD1 | TRBJ1-2 | TRBV14 | TGTGCCAGCAGCCCTCCGACAGGGAGGAACTATGGCTACACCTTC | CASSPPTGRNYGYTF
. | TRBD1 | TRBJ2-2 | TRBV2 | TGTGCCATCGAGACAGGGGTGGGCACCGGGGAGCTGTTTTTT | CAIETGVGTGELFF
. | TRBD1 | TRBJ2-7 | TRBV25-1 | TGTGCCAGCAGTGCCCCGCGACAGGGGAACTACGAGCAGTACTTC | CASSAPRQGNYEQYF
. | TRBD1 | TRBJ2-1 | TRBV7-9 | TGTGCCAGCAGCTTGGGGACAGGGTACAATGAGCAGTTCTTC | CASSLGTGYNEQFF
. | . | TRBJ2-7 | TRBV21-1 | TGTGCCAGCAGCAAAGAGGGACTAGAGTCATCCGAGCAGTACTTC | CASSKEGLESSEQYF
. | . | TRBJ1-1 | TRBV2 | TGTGCCAGCATGGGTGAGGTTGTCACTGAAGCTTTCTTT | CASMGEVVTEAFF
. | TRBD2 | TRBJ2-1 | TRBV29-1 | TGCAGCGTTGAAGATACCGGTTTGAGGGCTAGCGGACTATTCTACAATGAGCAGTTCTTC | CSVEDTGLRASGLFYNEQFF
. | . | TRBJ1-1 | TRBV5-1 | TGCGCCAGCAGCTTGGCGCCAGCGTCTCTTATGAACACTGAAGCTTTCTTT | CASSLAPASLMNTEAFF
. | . | TRBJ1-4 | TRBV15 | TGTGCCACCAGCAGGGACAGAAATGAAAAACTGTTTTTT | CATSRDRNEKLFF
. | TRBD1 | TRBJ2-1 | TRBV19 | TGTGCCAGTAGTATGGGTTCAGGGGGCCTCTACAATGAGCAGTTCTTC | CASSMGSGGLYNEQFF